Listed below are T cell receptor beta chains from one sample, sequenced in a study of shared clonotypes between healthy human individuals. The data were produced by immunoSEQ multiplex PCR, yet TCRdb's version contains in-frame clones alone and is incomplete. The sample gives 2 million to 2.5 million clones, 93% of which show up once; 0.35% to 0.45% is in the top ten. Material for sequencing was naive CD4+ T cells from PBMCs. Receptor source: a man younger than 35 in good health. Some clones in this sample may be carry-over from other donors' samples. Each CDR3 is given with its conserved first and last residue. D genes are given only for firm matches. Clone size is given for some rows only: seen once, a few or many times, or a class if the clone is expanded.

-	-	TRBV6-5	TRBJ1-2	TGTGCCAGCAGTTACCTCGACGCTTATACCTCCGGCTACACCTTC	CASSYLDAYTSGYTF
-	-	TRBV28	TRBJ1-2	TGTGCCAGCAGGCTTTCCTTGAGGGGCTATGGCTACACCTTC	CASRLSLRGYGYTF
-	-	TRBV6-6	TRBJ1-3	TGTGCCAGCAGTTTGTGGCAGGCACTCTCTGGAAACACCATATATTTT	CASSLWQALSGNTIYF
-	TRBD2	TRBV7-9	TRBJ2-1	TGTGCCAGCAGCCTTAGGTTAGCGGGAGGTTACGAGCAGTTCTTC	CASSLRLAGGYEQFF
-	-	TRBV11-1	TRBJ1-2	TGTGCCAGCAGTTTGGACGGTAACTATGGCTACACCTTC	CASSLDGNYGYTF
-	-	TRBV5-1	TRBJ2-7	TGCGCCAGCAGTTTGGGCGTCCTCTACGAGCAGTACTTC	CASSLGVLYEQYF
once	-	TRBV7-9	TRBJ2-6	TGTGCCAGCAGCGCCAGGAGTCCATTCTCTGGGGCCAACGTCCTGACTTTC	CASSARSPFSGANVLTF
-	-	TRBV6-1	TRBJ1-3	TGTGCCAGCAGTGAATCGACAGACCGAAACACCATATATTTT	CASSESTDRNTIYF
-	-	TRBV18	TRBJ1-4	TGTGCCAGCTCGCTTGGGGCAACTAATGAAAAACTGTTTTTT	CASSLGATNEKLFF
-	TRBD1	TRBV7-2	TRBJ1-4	TGTGCCAGCAGCTGGACAGGGATGAGGGAAAAACTGTTTTTT	CASSWTGMREKLFF
-	TRBD2	TRBV10-3	TRBJ2-3	TGTGCCATCAGTATGACACTAGCGGGAAGCACAGATACGCAGTATTTT	CAISMTLAGSTDTQYF
-	TRBD2	TRBV9	TRBJ2-7	TGTGCCAGCAGCCCCAGCGGGAGGGCCGCCTACGAGCAGTACTTC	CASSPSGRAAYEQYF
-	TRBD1	TRBV30	TRBJ1-4	TGTGCCTGGAGTTTACAGGGGGCTGGCGAAAAACTGTTTTTT	CAWSLQGAGEKLFF
once	-	TRBV5-5	TRBJ1-2	TGTGCCAGCAGCCCCGGGGCCTATGGCTACACCTTC	CASSPGAYGYTF
-	TRBD2	TRBV7-2	TRBJ2-1	TGTGCCAGCAGGCTTTCGACTAGCGGCACCTACAATGAGCAGTTCTTC	CASRLSTSGTYNEQFF